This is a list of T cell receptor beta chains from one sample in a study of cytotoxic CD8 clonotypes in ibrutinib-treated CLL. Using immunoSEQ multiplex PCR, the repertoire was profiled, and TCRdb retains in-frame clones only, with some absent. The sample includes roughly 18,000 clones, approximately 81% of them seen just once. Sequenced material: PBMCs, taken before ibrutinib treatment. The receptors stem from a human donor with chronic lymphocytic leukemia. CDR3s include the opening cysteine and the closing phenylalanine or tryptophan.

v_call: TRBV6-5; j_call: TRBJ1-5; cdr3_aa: CASRHRGDGNQPQHF
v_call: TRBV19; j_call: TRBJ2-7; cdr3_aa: CASRRQGEDEQYF
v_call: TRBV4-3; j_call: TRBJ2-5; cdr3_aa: CASSQDLWGETQYF
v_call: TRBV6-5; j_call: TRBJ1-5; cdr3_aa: CASSWGFEQPQHF
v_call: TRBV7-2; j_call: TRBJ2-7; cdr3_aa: CASSLAAEDWVSYEQYF
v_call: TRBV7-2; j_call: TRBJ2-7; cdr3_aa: CASSLYDRAAYF
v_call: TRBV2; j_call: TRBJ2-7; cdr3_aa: CASSGGLAGVTYEQYF
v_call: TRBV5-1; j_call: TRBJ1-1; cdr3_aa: CASAQTGSLNTEAFF
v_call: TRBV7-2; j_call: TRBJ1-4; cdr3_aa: CASSLDPGTATNEKLFF
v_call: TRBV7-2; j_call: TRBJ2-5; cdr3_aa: CASGQTGGRETQYF
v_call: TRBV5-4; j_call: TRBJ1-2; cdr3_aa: CASSRDRRNYGYTF
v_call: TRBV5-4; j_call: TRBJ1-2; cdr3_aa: CASSLDRVYGYTF
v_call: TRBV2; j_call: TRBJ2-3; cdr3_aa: CASSDTSGGADTQYF
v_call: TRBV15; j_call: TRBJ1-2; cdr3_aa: CATSRDGAPTF